This TCR beta chain was sequenced for a study of T-cell memory formation after mild COVID-19. About the research overall: Among the donors, TCR clusters were largely specific to each donor.

Study-wide findings and caveats: Detection of some responders pre-infection suggested pre-existing cross-reactive memory T cells participated. Second-wave clones reaching peak frequency on day 37 lacked confirmed SARS-CoV-2 specificity.

This clonotype was observed a handful of times. Antigen unknown. 5'RACE, which relied on constant-segment primers, yielded TCR alpha and TCR beta cDNA libraries carrying sample barcodes and UMIs. TCRdb re-called the 5' RACE reads through MiXCR, storing one row per CDR3 protein. The table lists around 80,000 distinct CDR3 sequences, about 15% of them singletons. The TCR sequence derives from an adult woman who had mild COVID-19 (a few samples of this study predate the infection). Cell type and time point are not known. The sequenced sample was PBMCs or a T cell subset sorted from them (not recorded which).

The chain's CDR3 is CASSSTDPERRGGSYEQYF. CDR3 DNA: TGTGCCAGCAGCTCGACAGACCCCGAGCGGCGGGGCGGCTCCTACGAGCAGTACTTC. The chain links TRBV7-9 to TRBJ2-7, with TRBD2 as a possible D gene (6 bases). This CDR3 is built from 19 residues. Trimming took 4 bases from V and 0 from J, leaving 25 bases between them. The germline V gene has CDR1 SEHNR and CDR2 FQNEAQ (reference sequence).